A selection of T cell receptor beta chains follows, all from one sample in a study of blood T cell repertoires in COVID-19. Sequencing used immunoSEQ multiplex PCR; TCRdb keeps in-frame clones, though not all of them. The sample has just over 250,000 clones, approximately 89% seen once. Sample: peripheral blood. These receptors originate from a man aged 35-49 years who had recovered from COVID-19. Each CDR3 is given with its conserved first and last residue. D genes are given only for firm matches. A row's size may be missing; if present it is once, few, many or a size class.

D | J | size | V | DNA | CDR3
. | TRBJ1-2 | . | TRBV24-1 | TGTGCCACCCTGGACGGGGACTATGGCTACACCTTC | CATLDGDYGYTF
. | TRBJ2-5 | . | TRBV3-1/TRBV3-2 | TGTGCCAGCAGTTTCCGACAGACCCATCAGTACTTC | CASSFRQTHQYF
. | TRBJ2-1 | . | TRBV10-2 | TGCGCCAGCAGGGACCCGACGGGGAGCTCCTACAATGAGCAGTTCTTC | CASRDPTGSSYNEQFF
. | TRBJ1-1 | . | TRBV27 | TGTGCCAGCAGGGGGGGGTACTACACTGAAGCTTTCTTT | CASRGGYYTEAFF
TRBD1 | TRBJ1-5 | . | TRBV5-6 | TGTGCCAGCAGCGAGGGACAGGGCGGGCAGCCCCAGCATTTT | CASSEGQGGQPQHF
. | TRBJ1-4 | . | TRBV6-5 | TGTGCCAGCAGTTACTCGTCAGAGCGCTTGGGAAAACTGTTTTTT | CASSYSSERLGKLFF
. | TRBJ2-7 | . | TRBV6-6 | TGTGCCAGCAGTCCACAGAACTCCTACGAGCAGTACTTC | CASSPQNSYEQYF
TRBD2 | TRBJ2-7 | . | TRBV27 | TGTGCCACCCACCCCGGGGGGTATTCCTACGAGCAGTACTTC | CATHPGGYSYEQYF
TRBD1 | TRBJ1-1 | . | TRBV6-5 | TGTGCCAGCGGTAACAGGGGGCTGGGGACTGAAGCTTTCTTT | CASGNRGLGTEAFF
TRBD2 | TRBJ2-7 | . | TRBV7-2 | TGTGCCAGCAGCCCAGCGACTAGCGGGAGTCAATTCATCTACGAGCAGTACTTC | CASSPATSGSQFIYEQYF
TRBD1 | TRBJ1-1 | . | TRBV5-4 | TGTGCCAGCAGCTCGGCGGACAGGGGGGTGAACACTGAAGCTTTCTTT | CASSSADRGVNTEAFF
TRBD1 | TRBJ1-6 | . | TRBV27 | TGTGCCACCCAACCCGGGACAGGGATTATGCCCCTCCACTTT | CATQPGTGIMPLHF
. | TRBJ2-5 | . | TRBV10-3 | TGTGCCACTAGTGTGGAAGAGACCCAGTACTTC | CATSVEETQYF
. | TRBJ2-1 | . | TRBV5-6 | TGTGCCAGCAGCTTTCGTTCCAGACTAACCTACAATGAGCAGTTCTTC | CASSFRSRLTYNEQFF
. | TRBJ2-1 | . | TRBV7-9 | TGTGCCAGCACGGCCCGGGAGAGTTACAATGAGCAGTTCTTC | CASTARESYNEQFF
. | TRBJ2-2 | . | TRBV6-2/TRBV6-3 | TGTGCCAGCAGTTACTACGGCACCGGGGAGCTGTTTTTT | CASSYYGTGELFF
TRBD2 | TRBJ2-5 | . | TRBV3-1/TRBV3-2 | TGTGCCAGCAGCCTTAGCGGGAGGGCCTCAGAGACCCAGTACTTC | CASSLSGRASETQYF
. | TRBJ2-7 | . | TRBV28 | TGTGCCAGCACCTTAAGGGGGAGTAGATCCTACGAGCAGTACTTC | CASTLRGSRSYEQYF
. | TRBJ2-1 | . | TRBV4-3 | TGCGCCAGCAGCCAAGAACGCTATCTAAATGAGCAGTTCTTC | CASSQERYLNEQFF
. | TRBJ2-1 | . | TRBV27 | TGTGCCAGCAGTTCAGACTGGTCCTCCTACAATGAGCAGTTCTTC | CASSSDWSSYNEQFF
. | TRBJ2-7 | . | TRBV27 | TGTGCCAGCAGTTTGGGGCAGGGGGGCTACGAGCAGTACTTC | CASSLGQGGYEQYF
. | TRBJ2-1 | once | TRBV19 | TGTGCCAGTAGTATCCAAGGCGGGAACTTCCGCAATGAGCAGTTCTTC | CASSIQGGNFRNEQFF
TRBD1 | TRBJ2-2 | . | TRBV5-4 | TGTGCCAGCAGAGTCGACAGGGGCGGTACCGGGGAGCTGTTTTTT | CASRVDRGGTGELFF
. | TRBJ2-7 | . | TRBV18 | TGTGCCAGCTCACCCACAGGGAGAGCCTACGAGCAGTACTTC | CASSPTGRAYEQYF
. | TRBJ2-2 | . | TRBV6-6 | TGTGCCAGCAGCCAGCGGTCCGGGGAGCTGTTTTTT | CASSQRSGELFF
TRBD2 | TRBJ2-1 | . | TRBV3-1/TRBV3-2 | TGTGCCAGCAGCCAAGACACGGCACGCCTCTTCCGGGAGGGGCCTTACAATGAGCAGTTCTTC | CASSQDTARLFREGPYNEQFF